These 12 T cell receptor beta chains came from one sample sequenced in a study of T cells in Graves' hyperthyroidism and ophthalmopathy. RNA transcripts served as the template for amplifying TCR beta CDR3 regions. The TCR CDR3 was amplified in a first-round RT-PCR using the HTBI primer set. TCRdb fed the multiplex PCR reads into MiXCR, producing one record per CDR3 protein. Here the sample spans some 600,000 distinct CDR3 sequences, roughly 14% being singletons. Sequencing was carried out using blood. Receptors originate from a woman in her 30s with Graves' hyperthyroidism that later progressed to Graves' ophthalmopathy.

This clonotype was observed many times. The chain combines TRBV20-1 with TRBJ1-1, with D perhaps TRBD1 (5 bases). This CDR3 has 18 amino acids. Germline V gene lookup returns CDR1 DFQATT and CDR2 SNEGSKA (reference sequence). Trimming stripped 2 bases from V and 0 bases from J, with 22 bases between. The CDR3: CSARLKGARADLNTEAFF. CDR3 nucleotides: TGCAGTGCTAGACTCAAAGGGGCCAGGGCCGATTTGAACACTGAAGCTTTCTTT.

This clonotype has ten or more counts. The chain employs TRBV10-3 and TRBJ1-2; D may be TRBD1 (5 bases). The germline V gene encodes CDR1 ENHRY and CDR2 SYGVKD. Trimming stripped 6 bases from V and 7 bases from J, with 18 bases between. This CDR3 comprises 14 residues. The CDR3 protein is CAIRSSQGDSGYTF. In DNA, the CDR3 is TGTGCCATCAGAAGTTCCCAGGGAGATAGTGGCTACACCTTC.

V usage is TRBV30 and J usage is TRBJ2-1; 7 bases match TRBD1. Germline trimming cut 1 base from V and 1 base from J; bases unmatched to any gene: 4. This CDR3 has 15 residues. The germline CDR1 and CDR2 sequences are GTSNPN and SVGIG (reference sequence). The chain's CDR3 is CAWSGTGLSYNEQFF. In DNA form, the CDR3 reads TGTGCCTGGAGTGGGACAGGACTTTCCTACAATGAGCAGTTCTTC.

This clonotype was picked up many times. The chain has TRBV3-1 and TRBJ1-1; a possible D gene is TRBD1 (5 bases). Germline V lookup: CDR1 LGHDT, CDR2 YNNKEL (reference sequence). Trimming pared 6 bases from V and 3 bases from J, leaving 17 bases between. The CDR3 is made up of 15 amino acids. Here the CDR3 reads CASRDGGVWDTEAFF. CDR3 nucleotide sequence: TGTGCCAGCAGGGACGGAGGGGTTTGGGACACTGAAGCTTTCTTT.

The chain couples TRBV4-1 to TRBJ1-5, with TRBD1 matching 9 bases. The CDR3 sequence is 16 residues long. From germline, CDR1 is MGHRA and CDR2 YSYEKL. The V and J ends lost 0 bases and 7 bases, in that order; junction bases with no gene match: 7. CDR3: CASSQDWGQGGQPQHF. CDR3 nucleotide sequence: TGCGCCAGCAGCCAAGATTGGGGACAGGGAGGCCAGCCCCAGCATTTT.

This clonotype was seen ten or more times. The chain couples TRBV7-2 to TRBJ2-5, with 7 bases lining up with TRBD2. V lost 5 bases to trimming and J lost 4 bases; unmatched junction nucleotides: 7. The CDR3 has 14 residues. Germline V lookup: CDR1 SGHTA, CDR2 FQGNSA. The CDR3 nucleotides are TGTGCCAGCAGCCGGGAGCGGGACCGAGAGACCCAGTACTTC. Amino acids: CASSRERDRETQYF.

This clonotype appeared a few times. The chain couples TRBV7-3 to TRBJ2-1; 14 bases are shared with TRBD2. The germline V gene has CDR1 SGHTA and CDR2 FQGTGA. The CDR3 extends over 21 amino acids. V trimming: 4 bases; J trimming: 1 base; junction bases outside the gene matches: 15. CDR3 sequence (DNA): TGTGCCAGCAGCTCACTACCGACTAGCGGGAGGGCCTCGGTATCCTACAATGAGCAGTTCTTC. Translation gives CASSSLPTSGRASVSYNEQFF.

This clonotype has a count of ten or more. The rearrangement uses TRBV6-2 or TRBV6-3 and TRBJ2-5, with TRBD2 matching 7 bases. Germline CDR1 and CDR2: MNHEY and SVGEGT. CDR3 size: 14 residues. Germline trimming cut 8 bases from V and 2 bases from J; bases unmatched to any gene: 8. The CDR3 region is CASRDYQDQETQYF. In DNA, the CDR3 is TGTGCCAGCCGGGACTACCAAGATCAAGAGACCCAGTACTTC.

This clonotype occurred many times. V gene TRBV7-2 combines with J gene TRBJ2-7; 12 bases map to TRBD1. The CDR3 has 15 residues. Trimming cost V 7 bases and J 6 bases; bases outside gene matches: 10. CDR1 and CDR2 from the germline V gene are SGHTA and FQGNSA. CDR3 nucleotides: TGTGCCAGCACCAAAGGGGGGACAGGGGGCATCGAGCAGTACTTC. Translated, it gives CASTKGGTGGIEQYF.

This clonotype was detected many times. This sequence joins TRBV28 and TRBJ2-7, with TRBD1 as a possible D gene (7 bases). The CDR3 has 15 residues. Trimming cost V 3 bases and J 4 bases, with 16 bases left between them. CDR1 MDHEN and CDR2 SYDVKM come from the germline V gene. The CDR3 loop reads CASSFSRGVRYEQYF. DNA for the CDR3: TGTGCCAGCAGTTTCAGCAGGGGGGTGAGATACGAGCAGTACTTC. The full variable domain, with the rest looked up from reference TRBV28 and TRBJ2-7, is DVKVTQSSRYLVKRTGEKVFLECVQDMDHENMFWYRQDPGLGLRLIYFSYDVKMKEKGDIPEGYSVSREKKERFSLILESASTNQTSMYLCASSFSRGVRYEQYFGPGTRLTVT.

This clonotype was counted many times. This chain uses TRBV10-3 with TRBJ2-7; D is unclear. Per the germline V gene, CDR1 is ENHRY and CDR2 is SYGVKD. The CDR3 totals 11 residues. V lost 8 bases to trimming and J lost 2 bases, with 7 bases between them. The CDR3 DNA reads TGTGCCATCGGACGCGCCTACGAGCAGTACTTC. This sequence encodes CAIGRAYEQYF.

This sequence joins TRBV20-1 and TRBJ1-2; 7 bases map to TRBD1. V shed 3 bases, J shed 6 bases, and the junction held 10 bases outside the gene matches. CDR3 length equals 14 residues. CDR1 is DFQATT, CDR2 SNEGSKA, per germline (reference sequence). The CDR3 sequence is CSARDNRGLHGYTF. As DNA, the CDR3 is TGCAGTGCTAGGGACAACAGGGGATTACATGGCTACACCTTC.